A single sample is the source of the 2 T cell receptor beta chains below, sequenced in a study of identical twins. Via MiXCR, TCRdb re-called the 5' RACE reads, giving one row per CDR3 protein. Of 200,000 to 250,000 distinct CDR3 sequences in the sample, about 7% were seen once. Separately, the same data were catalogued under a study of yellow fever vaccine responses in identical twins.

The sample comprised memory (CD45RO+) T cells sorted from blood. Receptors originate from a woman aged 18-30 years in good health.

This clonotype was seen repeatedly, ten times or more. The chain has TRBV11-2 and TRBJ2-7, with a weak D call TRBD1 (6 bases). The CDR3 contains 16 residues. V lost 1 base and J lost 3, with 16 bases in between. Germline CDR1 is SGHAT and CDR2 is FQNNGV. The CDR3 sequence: CASSLGHPMDSYEQYV. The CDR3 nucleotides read TGTGCCAGCAGCTTAGGGCACCCCATGGACAGCTACGAGCAGTACGTC.

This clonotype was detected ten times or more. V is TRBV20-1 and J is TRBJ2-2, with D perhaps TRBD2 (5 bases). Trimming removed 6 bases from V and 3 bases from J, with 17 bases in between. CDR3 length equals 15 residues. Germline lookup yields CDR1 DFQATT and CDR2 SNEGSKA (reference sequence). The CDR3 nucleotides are TGCAGTGCCGGGAATGGGCAGCGACACACCGGGGAGCTGTTTTTT. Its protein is CSAGNGQRHTGELFF.